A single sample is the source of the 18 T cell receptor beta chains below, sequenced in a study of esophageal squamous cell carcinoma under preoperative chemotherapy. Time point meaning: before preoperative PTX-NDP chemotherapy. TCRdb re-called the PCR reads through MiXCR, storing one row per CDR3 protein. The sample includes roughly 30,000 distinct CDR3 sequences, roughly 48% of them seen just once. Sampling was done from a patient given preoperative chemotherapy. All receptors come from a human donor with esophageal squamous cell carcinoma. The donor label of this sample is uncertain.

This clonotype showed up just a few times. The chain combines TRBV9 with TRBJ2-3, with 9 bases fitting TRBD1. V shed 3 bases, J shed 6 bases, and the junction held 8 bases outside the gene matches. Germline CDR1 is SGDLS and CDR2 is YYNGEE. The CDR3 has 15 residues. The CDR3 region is CASSAAGTGLDTQYF. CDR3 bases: TGTGCCAGCAGCGCGGCCGGGACAGGGCTGGATACGCAGTATTTT.

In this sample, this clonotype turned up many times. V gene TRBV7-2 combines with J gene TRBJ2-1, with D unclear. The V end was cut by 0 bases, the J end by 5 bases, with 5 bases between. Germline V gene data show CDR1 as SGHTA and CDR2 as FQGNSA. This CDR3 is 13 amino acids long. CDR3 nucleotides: TGTGCCAGCAGCTTAGCTTGGGACAATGAGCAGTTCTTC. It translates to CASSLAWDNEQFF.

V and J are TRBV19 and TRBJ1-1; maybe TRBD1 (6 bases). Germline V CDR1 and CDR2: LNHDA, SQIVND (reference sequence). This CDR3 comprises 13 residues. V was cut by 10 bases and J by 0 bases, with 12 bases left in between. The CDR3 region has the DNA TGTGCCACCCTGGACAGAATGAACACTGAAGCTTTCTTT. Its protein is CATLDRMNTEAFF.

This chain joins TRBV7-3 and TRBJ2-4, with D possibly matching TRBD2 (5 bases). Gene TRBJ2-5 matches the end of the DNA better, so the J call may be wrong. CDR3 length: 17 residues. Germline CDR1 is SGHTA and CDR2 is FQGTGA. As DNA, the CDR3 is TGTGCCAGCTGCTCGGTACCGGCGGGCCGTGACCAAGAGACCCAGTACTTC. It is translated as CASCSVPAGRDQETQYF.

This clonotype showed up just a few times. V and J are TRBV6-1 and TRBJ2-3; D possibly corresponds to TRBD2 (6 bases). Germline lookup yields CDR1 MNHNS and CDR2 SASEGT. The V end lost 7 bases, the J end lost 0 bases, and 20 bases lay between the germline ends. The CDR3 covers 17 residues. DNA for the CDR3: TGTGCCAGCATCGCGGGTAGCGGAGACCTCAGCACAGATACGCAGTATTTT. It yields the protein CASIAGSGDLSTDTQYF.

The CDR3 reads CASSLGRTGSLYGYTF. The CDR3 DNA follows: TGTGCCAGCAGTTTAGGGAGGACAGGGTCGCTCTATGGCTACACCTTC. The genes are TRBV12-3 or TRBV12-4 and TRBJ1-2; TRBD1 matches at 8 bases. CDR3 length: 16 amino acids. Trimming removed 1 base from V and 4 bases from J; junction bases left unmatched: 8.

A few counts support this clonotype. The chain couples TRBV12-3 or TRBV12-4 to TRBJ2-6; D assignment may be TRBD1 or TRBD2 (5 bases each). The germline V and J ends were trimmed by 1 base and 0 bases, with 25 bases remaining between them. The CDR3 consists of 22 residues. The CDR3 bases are TGTGCCAGCAGTTTAGACCTTGCCCGCCCAAGGGGACCCCCCTCTGGGGCCAACGTCCTGACTTTC. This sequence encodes CASSLDLARPRGPPSGANVLTF.

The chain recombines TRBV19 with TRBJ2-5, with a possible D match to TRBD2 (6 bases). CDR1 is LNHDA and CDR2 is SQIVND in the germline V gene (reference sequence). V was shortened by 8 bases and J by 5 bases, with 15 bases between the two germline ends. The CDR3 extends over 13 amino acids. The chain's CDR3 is CASHNRGTETQYF. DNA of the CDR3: TGTGCCAGTCATAATCGGGGGACGGAGACCCAGTACTTC.

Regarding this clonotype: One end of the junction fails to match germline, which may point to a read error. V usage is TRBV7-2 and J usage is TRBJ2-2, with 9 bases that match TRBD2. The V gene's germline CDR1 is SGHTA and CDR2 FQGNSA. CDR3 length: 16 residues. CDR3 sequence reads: CASSKGLALNTGALYF. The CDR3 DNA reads TGTGCCAGCAGCAAAGGACTAGCGCTCAACACCGGTGCGCTGTATTTT.

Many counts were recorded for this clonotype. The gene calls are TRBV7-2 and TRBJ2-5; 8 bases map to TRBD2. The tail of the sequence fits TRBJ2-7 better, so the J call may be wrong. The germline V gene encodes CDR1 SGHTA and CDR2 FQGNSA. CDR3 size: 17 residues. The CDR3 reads CASSLAGFGRGAAEQYF. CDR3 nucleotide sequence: TGTGCCAGCAGCTTAGCTGGTTTCGGGCGGGGGGCTGCCGAGCAGTACTTC.

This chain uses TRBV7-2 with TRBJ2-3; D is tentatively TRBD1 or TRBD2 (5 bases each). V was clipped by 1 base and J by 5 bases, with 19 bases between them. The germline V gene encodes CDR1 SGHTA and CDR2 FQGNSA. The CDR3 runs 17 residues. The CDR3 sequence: CASSLVRLGLAKDTQYF. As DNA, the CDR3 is TGTGCCAGCAGCTTAGTGAGGTTGGGGCTAGCCAAAGATACGCAGTATTTT.

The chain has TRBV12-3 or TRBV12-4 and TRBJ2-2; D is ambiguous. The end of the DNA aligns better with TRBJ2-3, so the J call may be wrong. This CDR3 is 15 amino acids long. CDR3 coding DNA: TGTGCCAGCAGTTTTAAGGCAGTGAGCACCGAGGAGCAGTATTTT. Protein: CASSFKAVSTEEQYF.

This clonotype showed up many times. CDR3 in amino acids: CASSTSGSLNEQFF. The CDR3 region has the DNA TGTGCCAGCAGCACTAGCGGGAGTTTGAATGAGCAGTTCTTC. The genes are TRBV7-3 and TRBJ2-1; TRBD2 matches at 11 bases. This CDR3 region has 14 residues. J was trimmed by 7 bases and V by 5 bases; bases with no gene match: 4. From germline, CDR1 is SGHTA and CDR2 FQGTGA.

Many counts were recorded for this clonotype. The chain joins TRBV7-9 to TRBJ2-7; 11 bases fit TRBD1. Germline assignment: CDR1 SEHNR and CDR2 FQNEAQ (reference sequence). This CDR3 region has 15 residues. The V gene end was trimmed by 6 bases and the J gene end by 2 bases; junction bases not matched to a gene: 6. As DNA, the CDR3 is TGTGCCAGCAGACGCGTGGGACAGGGGGCCTACGAGCAGTACTTC. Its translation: CASRRVGQGAYEQYF.

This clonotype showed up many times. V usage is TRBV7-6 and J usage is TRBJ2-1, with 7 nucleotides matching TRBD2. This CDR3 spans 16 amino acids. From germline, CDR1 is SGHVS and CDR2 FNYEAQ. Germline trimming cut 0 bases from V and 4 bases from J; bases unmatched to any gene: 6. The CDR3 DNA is TGTGCCAGCAGCTTAGCCGCCGCTAGCGGATACAATGAGCAGTTCTTC. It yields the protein CASSLAAASGYNEQFF.

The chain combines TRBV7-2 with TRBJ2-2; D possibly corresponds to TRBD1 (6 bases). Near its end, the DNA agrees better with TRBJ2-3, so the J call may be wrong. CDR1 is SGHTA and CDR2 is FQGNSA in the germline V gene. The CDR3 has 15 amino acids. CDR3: CARGFRAVSTGTQYF. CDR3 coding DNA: TGTGCCCGGGGCTTCCGGGCTGTGAGCACAGGGACGCAGTATTTT.

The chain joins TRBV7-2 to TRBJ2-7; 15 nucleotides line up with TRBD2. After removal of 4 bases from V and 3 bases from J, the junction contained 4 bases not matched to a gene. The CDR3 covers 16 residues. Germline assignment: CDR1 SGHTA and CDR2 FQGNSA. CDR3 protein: CASSYAGLAGGYEQYF. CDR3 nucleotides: TGTGCCAGCAGCTACGCGGGACTAGCGGGAGGCTACGAGCAGTACTTC.

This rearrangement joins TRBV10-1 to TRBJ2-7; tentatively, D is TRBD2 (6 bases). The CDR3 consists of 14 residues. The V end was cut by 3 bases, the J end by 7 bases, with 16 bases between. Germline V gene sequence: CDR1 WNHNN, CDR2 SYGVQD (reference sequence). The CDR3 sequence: CASSESLVGTEQYF. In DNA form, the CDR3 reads TGCGCCAGCAGTGAATCACTAGTTGGGACTGAGCAGTACTTC.